This entry lists 24 T cell receptor beta chains sequenced from one sample in a study of technical replicates of blood from a handful of donors. Using immunoSEQ multiplex PCR, the repertoire was profiled, and TCRdb retains in-frame clones only, with some absent. The repertoire holds fewer than 110,000 clones, 96% seen once, with 0.21% in the top ten. The sequenced sample was T cells isolated from PBMCs. The receptors stem from a human donor in good health.

The V gene is TRBV5-1, the J gene TRBJ2-7, with D tentatively TRBD2 (6 bases). The V and J ends lost 3 bases and 3 bases respectively, with 22 bases between them. Germline V gene sequence: CDR1 SGHRS, CDR2 YFSETQ. CDR3 length: 17 amino acids. In nucleotides, the CDR3 is TGCGCCAGCAGCTCTTCCCCCGCCCGGGACTCAAACTACGAGCAGTACTTC. It translates to CASSSSPARDSNYEQYF.

V gene TRBV25-1 combines with J gene TRBJ2-1, with D tentatively TRBD2 (5 bases). The V and J ends lost 5 bases and 0 bases respectively, with 14 bases between them. Germline CDR1 is MGHDK and CDR2 is SYGVNS. There are 16 residues in the CDR3. CDR3 residues: CASSSVSGPSYNEQFF. The CDR3 bases are TGTGCCAGCAGTTCGGTAAGCGGACCCTCCTACAATGAGCAGTTCTTC. Full variable domain (missing parts from reference TRBV25-1 and TRBJ2-1): EADIYQTPRYLVIGTGKKITLECSQTMGHDKMYWYQQDPGMELHLIHYSYGVNSTEKGDLSSESTVSRIRTEHFPLTLESARPSHTSQYLCASSSVSGPSYNEQFFGPGTRLTVL.

This clone has only one observation. The CDR3 DNA reads as TGTGCCAGCAGTACAGGGGTTGGAAACACCATATATTTT. Protein sequence: CASSTGVGNTIYF. The chain employs TRBV6-5 and TRBJ1-3; TRBD1 matches at 7 bases. Germline V gives CDR1 MNHEY, CDR2 SVGAGI. The CDR3 consists of 13 residues. Trimming cost V 5 bases and J 3 bases; bases outside gene matches: 1.

The count of this clone is one. V usage is TRBV2 and J usage is TRBJ2-7; 7 bases map to TRBD2. The CDR3 loop spans 16 amino acids. Per the germline V gene, CDR1 is SNHLY and CDR2 is FYNNEI. The ends lost 2 bases at V and 2 bases at J; junction bases unmatched: 9. The CDR3 bases are TGTGCCAGCAGTGAAACTCGGGGGGTACCCCCCTACGAGCAGTACTTC. Protein product: CASSETRGVPPYEQYF. Full variable domain (rest looked up from reference TRBV2 and TRBJ2-7): EPEVTQTPSHQVTQMGQEVILRCVPISNHLYFYWYRQILGQKVEFLVSFYNNEISEKSEIFDDQFSVERPDGSNFTLKIRSTKLEDSAMYFCASSETRGVPPYEQYFGPGTRLTVT.

This chain links TRBV4-1 with TRBJ1-2; 8 bases are shared with TRBD1. CDR3 length: 15 residues. J lost 7 bases, V lost 1 base, and 8 bases had no gene match. Germline CDR1 and CDR2: MGHRA and YSYEKL. The CDR3 protein is CASSQVQGALGGYTF. The CDR3 coding sequence is TGCGCCAGCAGCCAAGTTCAGGGGGCCCTAGGTGGCTACACCTTC.

The rearrangement links TRBV5-1 to TRBJ2-2; D is perhaps TRBD1 (6 bases). The CDR3 consists of 17 residues. Germline V gene lookup returns CDR1 SGHRS and CDR2 YFSETQ. The ends were cut back, 1 base at V and 0 bases at J, with 13 bases in the middle. The CDR3 nucleotides read TGCGCCAGCAGCTTGAGGGGGATAAACGCGAACACCGGGGAGCTGTTTTTT. Protein sequence: CASSLRGINANTGELFF.

The gene calls are TRBV10-1 and TRBJ1-1; unclear D gene. Trimming removed 2 bases at V and 11 bases at J, with 12 bases between. CDR3 length: 12 amino acids. The germline V gene has CDR1 WNHNN and CDR2 SYGVQD (reference sequence). The CDR3 region has the DNA TGCGCCAGCAGTGAGGGATGGTCGGGGGCTTTCTTT. It yields the protein CASSEGWSGAFF.

The chain recombines TRBV5-1 with TRBJ2-5; D may be TRBD2 (5 bases). With 6 bases removed from V and 0 bases from J, the gap between germline ends came to 12 bases. The germline CDR1 and CDR2 sequences are SGHRS and YFSETQ. The CDR3 runs 14 residues. This CDR3 is CASTTLAHQETQYF. The CDR3 DNA sequence: TGCGCCAGCACGACCCTAGCCCACCAAGAGACCCAGTACTTC.

The chain joins TRBV6-4 to TRBJ1-3, with D possibly being TRBD1 (5 bases). V was shortened by 4 bases and J by 4 bases, with 11 bases between the two germline ends. Germline lookup yields CDR1 MRHNA and CDR2 SNTAGT. The CDR3 spans 14 residues. The CDR3 nucleotides are TGTGCCAGCAGTGCTCAGGGCGGCGGAAACACCATATATTTT. This sequence encodes CASSAQGGGNTIYF.

The chain links TRBV4-2 to TRBJ2-3; 9 bases fit TRBD2. Germline V gene lookup returns CDR1 LGHNA and CDR2 YNFKEQ. Trimming cost V 1 base and J 4 bases; bases outside gene matches: 15. CDR3 length equals 19 residues. CDR3 sequence (DNA): TGTGCCAGCAGCCAAGTGTCGGGGCTGGCGGGGGGGCTGGCAGATACGCAGTATTTT. Amino acids: CASSQVSGLAGGLADTQYF.

The genes are TRBV19 and TRBJ1-1, with 8 bases that match TRBD1. CDR1 and CDR2 (germline): LNHDA, SQIVND (reference sequence). The junction had 3 bases not matched to a gene; V was cut back by 1 base and J by 8 bases. The CDR3 spans 13 residues. CDR3 protein: CASSIAGDREAFF. The CDR3 nucleotides are TGTGCCAGTAGTATAGCCGGGGACAGGGAAGCTTTCTTT. Full variable domain (rest looked up from reference TRBV19 and TRBJ1-1): DGGITQSPKYLFRKEGQNVTLSCEQNLNHDAMYWYRQDPGQGLRLIYYSQIVNDFQKGDIAEGYSVSREKKESFPLTVTSAQKNPTAFYLCASSIAGDREAFFGQGTRLTVV.

The chain employs TRBV4-1 and TRBJ2-5; possibly TRBD1 for D (5 bases). V dropped 1 base and J dropped 6 bases, with 18 bases sitting between them. The CDR3 totals 16 residues. CDR1 MGHRA and CDR2 YSYEKL come from the germline V gene. Here the CDR3 reads CASSQGLGVQKKTQYF. Written as DNA, the CDR3 is TGCGCCAGCAGCCAAGGGTTAGGGGTTCAGAAGAAGACCCAGTACTTC.

This clone has only one observation. This chain joins TRBV7-2 and TRBJ2-3, with 7 nucleotides matching TRBD2. Germline V gives CDR1 SGHTA, CDR2 FQGNSA. The CDR3 totals 15 residues. V gave up 2 bases and J gave up 2 bases; unmatched junction bases: 4. The CDR3, as DNA: TGTGCCAGCAGCTTATGGACTAGTCCCACAGATACGCAGTATTTT. This sequence encodes CASSLWTSPTDTQYF.

The chain links TRBV11-2 to TRBJ2-7; TRBD2 matches 9 bases. The V and J ends lost 4 bases and 6 bases, in that order; junction bases with no gene match: 7. CDR3 length equals 14 residues. Germline CDR1 SGHAT, CDR2 FQNNGV. The CDR3 spells CASSSLSGRSEQYF. In DNA, the CDR3 is TGTGCCAGCAGCTCCCTTAGCGGGAGAAGCGAGCAGTACTTC.

The chain has TRBV30 and TRBJ2-5; TRBD2 might be the D (5 bases). The CDR3 covers 15 residues. Trimming shortened V by 4 bases and J by 0 bases, and 15 bases separated the two germline ends. Germline CDR1 and CDR2: GTSNPN and SVGIG (reference sequence). DNA of the CDR3: TGTGCCTGGACCCCGCCCGGGGAGTACCAAGAGACCCAGTACTTC. Protein sequence: CAWTPPGEYQETQYF. The full variable domain, its missing parts supplied by reference TRBV30 and TRBJ2-5, is SQTIHQWPATLVQPVGSPLSLECTVEGTSNPNLYWYRQAAGRGLQLLFYSVGIGQISSEVPQNLSASRPQDRQFILSSKKLLLSDSGFYLCAWTPPGEYQETQYFGPGTRLLVL.

V usage is TRBV9 and J usage is TRBJ2-3, with TRBD1 matching over 11 bases. Per germline, CDR1 SGDLS and CDR2 YYNGEE. The junction had 4 bases not matched to a gene; V was cut back by 4 bases and J by 0 bases. The CDR3 extends over 16 amino acids. In DNA form, the CDR3 reads TGTGCCAGCAGCACCGGACAGGGGGCTAGCACAGATACGCAGTATTTT. Encoded protein: CASSTGQGASTDTQYF.

This clone was counted a single time. The V call is TRBV14, the J call TRBJ2-7; tentative D call: TRBD1 (5 bases). CDR3 length: 15 residues. Trimming removed 3 bases at V and 3 bases at J, with 15 bases between. Germline CDR1 SGHDN, CDR2 FVKESK. The CDR3 sequence is CASSQGRPRVYEQYF. CDR3 bases: TGTGCCAGCAGCCAGGGTCGCCCCAGGGTCTACGAGCAGTACTTC.

The chain employs TRBV19 and TRBJ2-3; TRBD1 matches 8 bases. Germline CDR1 LNHDA, CDR2 SQIVND (reference sequence). The V gene end was trimmed by 6 bases and the J gene end by 0 bases; junction bases not matched to a gene: 2. The length of the CDR3 is 14 residues. The CDR3 is CASRTGASTDTQYF. Written as DNA, the CDR3 is TGTGCCAGTAGGACAGGGGCTAGCACAGATACGCAGTATTTT.

The chain couples TRBV6-1 to TRBJ2-2; TRBD1 agrees at 7 bases. The V segment lost 4 bases and the J segment 2 bases; nucleotides outside the gene matches: 13. Germline values: CDR1 MNHNS, CDR2 SASEGT. This CDR3 contains 18 residues. The CDR3 DNA sequence: TGTGCCAGCAGTGTTTTCTCCAAGACAGGGATCAACACCGGGGAGCTGTTTTTT. The encoded protein is CASSVFSKTGINTGELFF.

The CDR3 nucleotides read TGTGCCAGCAGCCCAAAGGCTACAGGGTTACCCCATAAGGATTCACCCCTCCACTTT. It codes for CASSPKATGLPHKDSPLHF. This rearrangement joins TRBV9 to TRBJ1-6; TRBD1 is a possible D gene (6 bases). Trimming left V 4 bases short and J 8 bases short, with 28 bases between. CDR3 length equals 19 residues. Germline CDR1 reads SGDLS; CDR2 reads YYNGEE.

The CDR3 DNA sequence: TGTGCCAGCAGTACCAGGGGTGGGAACACTGAAGCTTTCTTT. This translates into CASSTRGGNTEAFF. The V call is TRBV6-5, the J call TRBJ1-1; weak D call: TRBD1 (6 bases). Between the trimmed V and J ends, which lost 5 bases and 1 base, there was a span of 11 bases. CDR3 size: 14 residues. Germline loops: CDR1 MNHEY, CDR2 SVGAGI.

V gene TRBV29-1 combines with J gene TRBJ2-2; 7 nucleotides agree with TRBD1. V lost 4 bases, J lost 0 bases, and 5 bases stayed unmatched. The CDR3 totals 15 residues. Germline V CDR1 and CDR2: SQVTM, ANQGSEA. The CDR3 DNA sequence: TGCAGCGTTGTCCGGGACAGCGCGAACACCGGGGAGCTGTTTTTT. Translating gives CSVVRDSANTGELFF.

This chain uses TRBV6-1 with TRBJ2-1, with D possibly matching TRBD2 (5 bases). V dropped 7 bases and J dropped 1 base, with 11 bases sitting between them. The CDR3 length is 14 residues. Germline V gene sequence: CDR1 MNHNS, CDR2 SASEGT. The CDR3 nucleotides read TGTGCCAGCACTCTAACGGGGTCCTACAATGAGCAGTTCTTC. Protein sequence: CASTLTGSYNEQFF.

This chain joins TRBV15 and TRBJ2-7; weak D call: TRBD1 (6 bases). Trimming pared 3 bases from V and 5 bases from J, leaving 11 bases between. The CDR3 contains 13 residues. Germline assignment: CDR1 LNHNV and CDR2 YYDKDF (reference sequence). The chain's CDR3 is CATSRDRGNEQYF. In DNA form, the CDR3 reads TGTGCCACCAGCAGGGATAGGGGGAACGAGCAGTACTTC.